A selection of T cell receptor beta chains follows, all from one sample in a study of T cells in Graves' hyperthyroidism and ophthalmopathy. TCRdb analysed the multiplex PCR reads with MiXCR anew, one entry per CDR3 protein. The sample holds 280,000 or so distinct CDR3 sequences, about 25% seen once. Sequencing was done on a sample of blood. All receptors come from a man in his forties or fifties with Graves' hyperthyroidism that later progressed to Graves' ophthalmopathy. The CDR3 runs from the conserved cysteine through the conserved F or W. A D gene is named only where the DNA matches it firmly. Clone sizes are given selectively: once, few, many, or a class where the clone is expanded.

NA	TRBJ1-2	NA	TRBV6-2/TRBV6-3	CASSPTPGGQFYGYTF	TGTGCCAGCAGTCCCACACCGGGAGGACAATTCTATGGCTACACCTTC
many	TRBJ2-4	TRBD2	TRBV5-1	CASSLPSGRAGVKNIQYF	TGCGCCAGCAGCTTGCCTAGCGGGAGGGCCGGGGTCAAAAACATTCAGTACTTC
many	TRBJ1-6	NA	TRBV12-3/TRBV12-4	CASSLGGNSPLHF	TGTGCCAGCAGTTTAGGGGGGAATTCACCCCTCCACTTT
many	TRBJ2-4	TRBD1	TRBV28	CASSRQGADIQYF	TGTGCCAGCAGTAGACAGGGGGCAGACATTCAGTACTTC
NA	TRBJ2-7	NA	TRBV28	CASSLKGAFNEQYF	TGTGCCAGCAGTTTAAAGGGAGCCTTCAACGAGCAGTACTTC
many	TRBJ1-5	TRBD1	TRBV4-1	CASSQVAGGGYQPQHF	TGCGCCAGCAGCCAAGTCGCAGGGGGTGGATATCAGCCCCAGCATTTT
many	TRBJ1-2	NA	TRBV10-1	CASSGGQPYGYTF	TGCGCCAGCAGTGGCGGACAGCCCTATGGCTACACCTTC
many	TRBJ2-7	NA	TRBV13	CASSLEGSLYEQYF	TGTGCCAGCAGCTTAGAGGGAAGTCTCTACGAGCAGTACTTC
NA	TRBJ2-7	NA	TRBV7-3	CASSPNRAAANHEQYF	TGTGCCAGCAGCCCGAACCGGGCGGCGGCTAATCACGAGCAGTACTTC
NA	TRBJ2-5	NA	TRBV19	CASSIYGQETQYF	TGTGCCAGTAGTATATACGGTCAAGAGACCCAGTACTTC
NA	TRBJ2-2	NA	TRBV12-3/TRBV12-4	CASRSRDKNTGELFF	TGTGCCAGCAGAAGCCGGGACAAGAACACCGGGGAGCTGTTTTTT
NA	TRBJ2-5	NA	TRBV5-1	CASSLKLEETQYF	TGCGCCAGCAGCTTGAAGTTAGAAGAGACCCAGTACTTC
many	TRBJ2-7	TRBD2	TRBV5-1	CASSSGLAGHEQYF	TGCGCCAGCAGCTCGGGACTAGCGGGACACGAGCAGTACTTC
many	TRBJ2-2	NA	TRBV5-1	CASSLVPSGELFF	TGCGCCAGCAGCTTGGTTCCTAGCGGGGAGCTGTTTTTT
once	TRBJ2-7	NA	TRBV12-3/TRBV12-4	CASSQTGAHEQYF	TGTGCCAGCAGTCAGACGGGAGCCCACGAGCAGTACTTC
NA	TRBJ1-1	NA	TRBV12-3/TRBV12-4	CASSPRGDEAFF	TGTGCCAGCAGTCCACGGGGGGATGAAGCTTTCTTT
once	TRBJ1-5	NA	TRBV10-1	CASSTGQTLRSNQPQHF	TGCGCCAGCAGTACCGGACAGACATTACGGAGCAATCAGCCCCAGCATTTT
many	TRBJ1-5	TRBD1	TRBV5-1	CACRQGVDQPQHF	TGCGCCTGCAGACAGGGAGTCGATCAGCCCCAGCATTTT
NA	TRBJ2-7	TRBD1	TRBV30	CAWNGQGAEQYF	TGTGCCTGGAACGGACAGGGGGCCGAGCAGTACTTC
many	TRBJ2-7	NA	TRBV2	CASSFTGPYEQYF	TGTGCCAGCAGCTTCACAGGGCCCTACGAGCAGTACTTC
many	TRBJ2-7	NA	TRBV11-1	CASSSAGGNPKPYEQYF	TGTGCCAGCAGCTCGGCTGGCGGGAACCCGAAACCCTACGAGCAGTACTTC
NA	TRBJ2-7	TRBD1	TRBV20-1	CSAPGQHYEQYF	TGCAGTGCGCCGGGACAGCACTACGAGCAGTACTTC
many	TRBJ2-7	NA	TRBV10-2	CASSGGLRNYEQYF	TGCGCCAGCAGTGGAGGACTGAGAAACTACGAGCAGTACTTC
many	TRBJ1-1	NA	TRBV28	CASRAMNTEAFF	TGTGCCAGCAGAGCCATGAACACTGAAGCTTTCTTT
NA	TRBJ1-3	NA	TRBV9	CASSVGGGPSNTIYF	TGTGCCAGCAGCGTTGGGGGGGGTCCGTCAAACACCATATATTTT
NA	TRBJ2-5	TRBD1	TRBV11-2	CASSLLAQGQETQYF	TGTGCCAGCAGCCTACTGGCACAGGGGCAGGAGACCCAGTACTTC
NA	TRBJ1-1	NA	TRBV19	CASSIGGGRAEAFF	TGTGCCAGTAGTATAGGTGGGGGTAGGGCTGAAGCTTTCTTT
many	TRBJ2-7	NA	TRBV12-3/TRBV12-4	CASSSQGPYEQYF	TGTGCCAGCAGCTCACAGGGCCCCTACGAGCAGTACTTC
many	TRBJ2-5	NA	TRBV4-1	CASSQGIRTDNQETQYF	TGCGCCAGCAGCCAAGGAATCAGGACAGATAATCAAGAGACCCAGTACTTC
NA	TRBJ2-7	NA	TRBV12-3/TRBV12-4	CASRLDADYEQYF	TGTGCCAGCAGACTGGACGCGGACTACGAGCAGTACTTC
NA	TRBJ2-7	TRBD2	TRBV25-1	CASSTSKTSGGAYEQYF	TGTGCCAGCAGCACCAGCAAGACTAGCGGGGGGGCCTACGAGCAGTACTTC
many	TRBJ1-1	NA	TRBV6-5	CASSYPDGNTEAFF	TGTGCCAGCAGTTATCCTGATGGGAACACTGAAGCTTTCTTT